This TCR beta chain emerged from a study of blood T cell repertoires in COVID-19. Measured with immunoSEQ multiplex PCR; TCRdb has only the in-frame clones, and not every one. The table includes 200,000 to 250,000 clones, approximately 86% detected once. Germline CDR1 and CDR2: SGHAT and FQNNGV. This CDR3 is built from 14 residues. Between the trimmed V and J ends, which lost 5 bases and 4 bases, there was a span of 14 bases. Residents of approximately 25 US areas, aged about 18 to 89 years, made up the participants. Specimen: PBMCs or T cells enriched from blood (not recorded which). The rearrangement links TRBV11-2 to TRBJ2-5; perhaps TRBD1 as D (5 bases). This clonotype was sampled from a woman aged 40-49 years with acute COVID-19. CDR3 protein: CASSPDRGLETQYF. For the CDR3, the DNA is TGTGCCAGCAGCCCAGACAGAGGATTAGAGACCCAGTACTTC. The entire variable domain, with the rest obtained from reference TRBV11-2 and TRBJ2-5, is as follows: EAGVAQSPRYKIIEKRQSVAFWCNPISGHATLYWYQQILGQGPKLLIQFQNNGVVDDSQLPKDRFSAERLKGVDSTLKIQPAKLEDSAVYLCASSPDRGLETQYFGPGTRLLVL.